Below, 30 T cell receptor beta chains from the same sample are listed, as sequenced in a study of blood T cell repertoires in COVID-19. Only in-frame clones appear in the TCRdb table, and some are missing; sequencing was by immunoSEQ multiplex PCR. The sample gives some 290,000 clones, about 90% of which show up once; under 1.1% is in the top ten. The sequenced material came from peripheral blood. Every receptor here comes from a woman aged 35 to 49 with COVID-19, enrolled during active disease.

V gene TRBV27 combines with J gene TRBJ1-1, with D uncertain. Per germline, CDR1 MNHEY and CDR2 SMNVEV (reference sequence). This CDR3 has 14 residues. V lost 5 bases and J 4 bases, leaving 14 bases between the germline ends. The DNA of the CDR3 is TGTGCCAGCAGTCCCAATGTCCGGGTCACTGAAGCTTTCTTT. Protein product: CASSPNVRVTEAFF.

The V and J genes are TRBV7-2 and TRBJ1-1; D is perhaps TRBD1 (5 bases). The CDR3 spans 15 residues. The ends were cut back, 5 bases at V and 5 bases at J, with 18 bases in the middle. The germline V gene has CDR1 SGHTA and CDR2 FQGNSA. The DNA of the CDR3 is TGTGCCAGCAGCCCTCAGGGCCGGGTGAGGACTGAAGCTTTCTTT. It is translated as CASSPQGRVRTEAFF.

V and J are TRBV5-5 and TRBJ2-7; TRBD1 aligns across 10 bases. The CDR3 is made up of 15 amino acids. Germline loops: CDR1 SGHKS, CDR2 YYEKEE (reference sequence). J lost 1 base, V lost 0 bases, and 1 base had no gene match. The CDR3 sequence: CASSLGGQGSYEQYF. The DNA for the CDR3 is TGTGCCAGCAGCTTGGGGGGACAGGGGTCCTACGAGCAGTACTTC. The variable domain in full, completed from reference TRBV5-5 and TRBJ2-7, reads DAGVTQSPTHLIKTRGQQVTLRCSPISGHKSVSWYQQVLGQGPQFIFQYYEKEERGRGNFPDRFSARQFPNYSSELNVNALLLGDSALYLCASSLGGQGSYEQYFGPGTRLTVT.

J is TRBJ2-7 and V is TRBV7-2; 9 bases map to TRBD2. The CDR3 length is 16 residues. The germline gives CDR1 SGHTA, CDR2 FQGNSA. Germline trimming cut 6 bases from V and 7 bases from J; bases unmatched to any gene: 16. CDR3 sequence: CASSRPLAGKVGEQYF. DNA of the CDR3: TGTGCCAGCAGTCGCCCACTAGCGGGCAAAGTGGGAGAGCAGTACTTC.

CDR3 sequence (DNA): TGCAGTGCTAGAGATCTAAACACCATATATTTT. Protein: CSARDLNTIYF. This rearrangement joins TRBV20-1 to TRBJ1-3; D gene uncertain. This CDR3 contains 11 residues. CDR1 is DFQATT and CDR2 is SNEGSKA in the germline V gene (reference sequence). The V end lost 0 bases, the J end lost 6 bases, and 3 bases lay between the germline ends.

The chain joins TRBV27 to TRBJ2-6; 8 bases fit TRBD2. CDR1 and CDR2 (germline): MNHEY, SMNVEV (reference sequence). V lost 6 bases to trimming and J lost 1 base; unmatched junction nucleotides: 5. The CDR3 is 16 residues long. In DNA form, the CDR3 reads TGTGCCAGCAGGGGGACTAGTGGTTCTGGGGCCAACGTCCTGACTTTC. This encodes CASRGTSGSGANVLTF. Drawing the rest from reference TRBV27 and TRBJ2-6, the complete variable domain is EAQVTQNPRYLITVTGKKLTVTCSQNMNHEYMSWYRQDPGLGLRQIYYSMNVEVTDKGDVPEGYKVSRKEKRNFPLILESPSPNQTSLYFCASRGTSGSGANVLTFGAGSRLTVL.

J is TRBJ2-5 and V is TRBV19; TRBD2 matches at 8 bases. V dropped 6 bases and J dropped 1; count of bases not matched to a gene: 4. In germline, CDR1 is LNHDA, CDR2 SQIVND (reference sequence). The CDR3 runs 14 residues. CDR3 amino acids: CASSTSGVQETQYF. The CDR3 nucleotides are TGTGCCAGTAGCACTAGCGGCGTCCAAGAGACCCAGTACTTC.

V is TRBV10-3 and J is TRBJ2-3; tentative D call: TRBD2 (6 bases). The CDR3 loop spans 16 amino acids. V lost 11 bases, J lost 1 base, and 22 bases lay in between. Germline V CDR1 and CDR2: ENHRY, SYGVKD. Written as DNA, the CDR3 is TGTGCCTCCAAGGGAAAGGTAGCGGCGGGCACAGATACGCAGTATTTT. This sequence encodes CASKGKVAAGTDTQYF.

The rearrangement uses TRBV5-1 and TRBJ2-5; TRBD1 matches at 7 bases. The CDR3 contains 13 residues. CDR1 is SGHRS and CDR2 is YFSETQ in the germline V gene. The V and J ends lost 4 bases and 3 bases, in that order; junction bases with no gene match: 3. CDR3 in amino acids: CASSATGEETQYF. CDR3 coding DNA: TGCGCCAGCAGCGCCACAGGGGAAGAGACCCAGTACTTC.

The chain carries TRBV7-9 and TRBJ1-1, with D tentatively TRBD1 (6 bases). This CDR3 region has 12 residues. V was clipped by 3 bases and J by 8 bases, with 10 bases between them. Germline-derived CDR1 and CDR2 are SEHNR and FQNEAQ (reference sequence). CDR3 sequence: CASSLNTGEAFF. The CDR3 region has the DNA TGTGCCAGCAGCTTGAATACAGGGGAAGCTTTCTTT.

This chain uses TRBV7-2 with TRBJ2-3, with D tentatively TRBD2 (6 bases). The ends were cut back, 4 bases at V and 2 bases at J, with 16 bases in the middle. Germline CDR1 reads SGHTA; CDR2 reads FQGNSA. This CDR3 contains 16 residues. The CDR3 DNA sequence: TGTGCCAGCAGCTATAAAAGCGGGTCCCCCACAGATACGCAGTATTTT. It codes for CASSYKSGSPTDTQYF.

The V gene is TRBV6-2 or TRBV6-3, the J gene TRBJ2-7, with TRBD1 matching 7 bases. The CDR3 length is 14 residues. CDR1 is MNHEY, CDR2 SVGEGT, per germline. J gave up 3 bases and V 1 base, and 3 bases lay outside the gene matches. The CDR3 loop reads CASSYWGQHYEQYF. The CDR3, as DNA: TGTGCCAGCAGTTACTGGGGACAGCACTACGAGCAGTACTTC.

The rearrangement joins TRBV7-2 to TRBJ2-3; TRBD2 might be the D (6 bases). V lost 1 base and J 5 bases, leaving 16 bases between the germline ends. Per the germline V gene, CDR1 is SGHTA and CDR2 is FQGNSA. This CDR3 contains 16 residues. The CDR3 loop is CASSLVASATQDTQYF. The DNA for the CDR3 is TGTGCCAGCAGCTTAGTGGCTAGCGCGACGCAAGATACGCAGTATTTT.

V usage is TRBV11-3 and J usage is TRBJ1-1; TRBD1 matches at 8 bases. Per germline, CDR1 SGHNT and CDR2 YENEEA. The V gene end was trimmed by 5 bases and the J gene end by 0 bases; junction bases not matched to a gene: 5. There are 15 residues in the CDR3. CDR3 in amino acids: CASSPGDRMNTEAFF. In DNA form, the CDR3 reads TGTGCCAGCAGCCCGGGGGACAGGATGAACACTGAAGCTTTCTTT.

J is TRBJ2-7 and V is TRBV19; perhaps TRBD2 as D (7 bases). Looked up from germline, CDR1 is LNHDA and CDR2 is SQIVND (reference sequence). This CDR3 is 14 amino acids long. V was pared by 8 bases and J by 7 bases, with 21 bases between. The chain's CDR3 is CASGRGIPPQEQYF. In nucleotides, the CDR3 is TGTGCCAGTGGGAGGGGGATTCCTCCTCAGGAGCAGTACTTC.

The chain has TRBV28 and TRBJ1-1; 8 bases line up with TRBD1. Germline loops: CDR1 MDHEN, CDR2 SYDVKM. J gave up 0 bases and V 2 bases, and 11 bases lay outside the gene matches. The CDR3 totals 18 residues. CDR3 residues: CASSLPGRGQTLNTEAFF. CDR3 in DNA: TGTGCCAGCAGTTTACCGGGCAGGGGGCAAACTTTGAACACTGAAGCTTTCTTT. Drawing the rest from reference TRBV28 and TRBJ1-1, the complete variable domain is DVKVTQSSRYLVKRTGEKVFLECVQDMDHENMFWYRQDPGLGLRLIYFSYDVKMKEKGDIPEGYSVSREKKERFSLILESASTNQTSMYLCASSLPGRGQTLNTEAFFGQGTRLTVV.

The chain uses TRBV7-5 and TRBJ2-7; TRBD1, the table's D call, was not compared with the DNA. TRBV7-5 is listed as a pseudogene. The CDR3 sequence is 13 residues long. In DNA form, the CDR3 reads TGTGCCAGAAGCGTCGACAGGAACTACGAGCAGTACTTC. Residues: CARSVDRNYEQYF.

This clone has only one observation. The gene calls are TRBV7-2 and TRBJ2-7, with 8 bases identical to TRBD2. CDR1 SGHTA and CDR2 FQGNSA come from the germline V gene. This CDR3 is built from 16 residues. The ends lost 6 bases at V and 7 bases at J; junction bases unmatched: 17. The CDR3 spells CASSYLRSGGQGEQYF. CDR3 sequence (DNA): TGTGCCAGCAGTTACCTGAGATCGGGGGGGCAGGGGGAGCAGTACTTC.

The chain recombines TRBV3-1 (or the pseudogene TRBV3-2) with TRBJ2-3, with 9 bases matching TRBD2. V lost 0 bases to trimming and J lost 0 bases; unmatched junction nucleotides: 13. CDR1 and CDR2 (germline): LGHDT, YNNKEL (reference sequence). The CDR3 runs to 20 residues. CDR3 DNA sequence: TGTGCCAGCAGCCAAGATCACGGCGGGAGGGCCCTCGTTAGCACAGATACGCAGTATTTT. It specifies CASSQDHGGRALVSTDTQYF.

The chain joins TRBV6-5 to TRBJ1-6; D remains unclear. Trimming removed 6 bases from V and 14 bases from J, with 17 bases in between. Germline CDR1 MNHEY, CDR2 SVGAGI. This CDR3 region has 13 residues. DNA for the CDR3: TGTGCCAGCAGAGATGGCTCACTCGGGGCCCTCCACTTT. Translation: CASRDGSLGALHF.

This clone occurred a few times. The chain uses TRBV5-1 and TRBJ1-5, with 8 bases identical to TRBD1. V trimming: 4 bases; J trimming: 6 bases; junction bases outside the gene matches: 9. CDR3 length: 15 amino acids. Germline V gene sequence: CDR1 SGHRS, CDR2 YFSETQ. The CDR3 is CASSLWTGTGQPQHF. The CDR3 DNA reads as TGCGCCAGCAGCCTTTGGACAGGGACCGGTCAGCCCCAGCATTTT.

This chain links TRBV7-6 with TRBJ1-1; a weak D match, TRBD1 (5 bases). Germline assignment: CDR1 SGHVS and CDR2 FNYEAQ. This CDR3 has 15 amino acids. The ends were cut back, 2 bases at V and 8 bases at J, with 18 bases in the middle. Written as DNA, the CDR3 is TGTGCCAGCAGCTTATCTATTCCCGGGACTTCCGAAGCTTTCTTT. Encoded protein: CASSLSIPGTSEAFF. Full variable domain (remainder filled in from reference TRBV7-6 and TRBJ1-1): GAGVSQSPRYKVTKRGQDVALRCDPISGHVSLYWYRQALGQGPEFLTYFNYEAQQDKSGLPNDRFSAERPEGSISTLTIQRTEQRDSAMYRCASSLSIPGTSEAFFGQGTRLTVV.

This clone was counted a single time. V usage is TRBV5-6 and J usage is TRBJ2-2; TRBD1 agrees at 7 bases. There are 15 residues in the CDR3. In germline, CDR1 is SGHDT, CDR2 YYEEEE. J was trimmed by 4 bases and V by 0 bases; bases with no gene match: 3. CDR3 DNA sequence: TGTGCCAGCAGCTTGGGGGGACAGTTCACCGGGGAGCTGTTTTTT. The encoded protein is CASSLGGQFTGELFF.

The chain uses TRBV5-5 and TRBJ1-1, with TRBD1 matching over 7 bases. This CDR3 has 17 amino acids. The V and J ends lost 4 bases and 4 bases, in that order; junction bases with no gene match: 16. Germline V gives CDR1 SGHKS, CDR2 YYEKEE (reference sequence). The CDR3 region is CASSNAIQGVRSTEAFF. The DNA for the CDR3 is TGTGCCAGCAGCAACGCGATCCAGGGGGTTAGAAGCACTGAAGCTTTCTTT.

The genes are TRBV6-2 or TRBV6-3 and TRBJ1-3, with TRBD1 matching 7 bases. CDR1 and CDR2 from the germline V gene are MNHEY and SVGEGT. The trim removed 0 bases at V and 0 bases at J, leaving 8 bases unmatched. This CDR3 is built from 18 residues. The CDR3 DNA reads TGTGCCAGCAGTTACTCGGGACAGTCGGTTTTCTCTGGAAACACCATATATTTT. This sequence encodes CASSYSGQSVFSGNTIYF.

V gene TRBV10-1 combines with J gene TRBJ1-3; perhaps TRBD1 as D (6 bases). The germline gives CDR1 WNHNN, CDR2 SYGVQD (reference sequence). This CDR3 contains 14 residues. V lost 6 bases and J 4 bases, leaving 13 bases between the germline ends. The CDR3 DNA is TGCGCCAGCAGCGTACAGGGTGCGGGAAACACCATATATTTT. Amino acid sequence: CASSVQGAGNTIYF.

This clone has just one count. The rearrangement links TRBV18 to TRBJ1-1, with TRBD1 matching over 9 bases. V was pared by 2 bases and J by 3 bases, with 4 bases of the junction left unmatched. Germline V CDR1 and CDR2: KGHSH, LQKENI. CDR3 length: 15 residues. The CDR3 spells CASSPGTGKDTEAFF. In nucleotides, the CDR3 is TGTGCCAGCTCACCAGGGACAGGGAAGGACACTGAAGCTTTCTTT.

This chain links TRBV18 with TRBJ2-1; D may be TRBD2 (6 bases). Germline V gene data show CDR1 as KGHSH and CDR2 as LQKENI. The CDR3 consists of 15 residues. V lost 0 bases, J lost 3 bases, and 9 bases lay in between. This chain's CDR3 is CASSPPKTSYNEQFF. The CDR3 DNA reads TGTGCCAGCTCACCACCCAAGACTAGCTACAATGAGCAGTTCTTC.

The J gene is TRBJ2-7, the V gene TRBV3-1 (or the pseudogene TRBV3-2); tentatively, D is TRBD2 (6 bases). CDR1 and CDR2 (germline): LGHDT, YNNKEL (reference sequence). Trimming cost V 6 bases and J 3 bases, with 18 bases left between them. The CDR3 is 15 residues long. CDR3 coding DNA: TGTGCCAGCAGTAACCGGGACTTCCTCCTCTACGAGCAGTACTTC. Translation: CASSNRDFLLYEQYF.

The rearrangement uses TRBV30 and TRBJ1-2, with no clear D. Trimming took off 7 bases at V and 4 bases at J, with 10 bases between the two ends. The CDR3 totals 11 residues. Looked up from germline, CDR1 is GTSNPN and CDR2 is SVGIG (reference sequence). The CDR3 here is CAFDWAYGYTF. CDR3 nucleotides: TGTGCCTTCGATTGGGCCTATGGCTACACCTTC.